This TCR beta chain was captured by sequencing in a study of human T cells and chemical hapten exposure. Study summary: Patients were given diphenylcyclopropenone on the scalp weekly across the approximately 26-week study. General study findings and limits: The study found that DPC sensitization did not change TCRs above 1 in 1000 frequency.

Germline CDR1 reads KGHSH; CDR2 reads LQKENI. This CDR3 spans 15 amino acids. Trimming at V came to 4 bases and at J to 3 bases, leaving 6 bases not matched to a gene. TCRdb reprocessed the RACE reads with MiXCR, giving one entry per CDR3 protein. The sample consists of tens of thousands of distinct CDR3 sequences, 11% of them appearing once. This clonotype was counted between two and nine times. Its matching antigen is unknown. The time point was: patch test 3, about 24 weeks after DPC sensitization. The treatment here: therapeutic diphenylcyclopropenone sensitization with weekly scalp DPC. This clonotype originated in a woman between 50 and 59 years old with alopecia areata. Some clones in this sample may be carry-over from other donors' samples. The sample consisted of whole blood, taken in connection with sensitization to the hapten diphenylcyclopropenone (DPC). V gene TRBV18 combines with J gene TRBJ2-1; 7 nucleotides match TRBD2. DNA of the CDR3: TGTGCCAGCTCACTCAACACGGGGGGCTACAATGAGCAGTTCTTC. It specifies CASSLNTGGYNEQFF.